These 31 T cell receptor beta chains originate from one sample sequenced in a study of blood T cells in healthy people across ages. PCR was performed a second time for roughly 7 to 12 cycles using a sample-barcoded 5' primer and a J-beta primer mix. MiXCR, applied by TCRdb to the 5' RACE reads, yields one record per CDR3 protein. The repertoire includes about 1,000,000 distinct CDR3 sequences, 35% to 50% of them detected once, and 18% sits in the top ten. The specimen sequenced was blood. These receptors all stem from a woman aged 55-75 years in good health.

V and J are TRBV6-1 and TRBJ2-1; 11 bases match TRBD2. This CDR3 is 16 amino acids long. J gave up 0 bases and V 8 bases, and 6 bases lay outside the gene matches. Germline V lookup: CDR1 MNHNS, CDR2 SASEGT. The DNA for the CDR3 is TGTGCCAGCCTGAGTAGCGGGGGGGGCTCCTACAATGAGCAGTTCTTC. It codes for CASLSSGGGSYNEQFF.

The chain uses TRBV6-2 or TRBV6-3 and TRBJ2-5, with D maybe TRBD2 (5 bases). The CDR3 contains 16 residues. V was cut by 0 bases and J by 2 bases, with 13 bases left in between. The germline CDR1 and CDR2 sequences are MNHEY and SVGEGT. The CDR3 DNA follows: TGTGCCAGCAGTTACTCGGCTGGCGGGCCTCAAGAGACCCAGTACTTC. The encoded protein is CASSYSAGGPQETQYF.

This chain uses TRBV3-1 with TRBJ2-3; 7 positions agree with TRBD2. CDR3 length: 18 amino acids. Trimming took 4 bases from V and 5 from J; bases not matched to a gene: 18. Germline V lookup: CDR1 LGHDT, CDR2 YNNKEL (reference sequence). CDR3 bases: TGTGCCAGCAGCCCCCAGCGACTAGCTAGTCCAAGTCGAGATACGCAGTATTTT. Translation gives CASSPQRLASPSRDTQYF.

CDR3 in DNA: TGTGCCAGCAGCCCCGGGACAGACGAGCAGTACTTC. This sequence encodes CASSPGTDEQYF. J is TRBJ2-7 and V is TRBV7-2, with 7 bases identical to TRBD1. V lost 5 bases to trimming and J lost 5 bases; unmatched junction nucleotides: 3. Per the germline V gene, CDR1 is SGHTA and CDR2 is FQGNSA. The CDR3 is 12 amino acids.

The chain couples TRBV14 to TRBJ2-4, with TRBD1 as a possible D gene (6 bases). The end of the DNA aligns better with TRBJ2-7, so the J call may be wrong. Germline V lookup: CDR1 SGHDN, CDR2 FVKESK. The CDR3 is made up of 13 amino acids. The CDR3 here is CASSQAGVYEQYF. CDR3 in DNA: TGTGCCAGCAGCCAGGCAGGGGTATACGAGCAGTACTTC.

The rearrangement uses TRBV28 and TRBJ2-2; 12 nucleotides match TRBD2. Germline loops: CDR1 MDHEN, CDR2 SYDVKM. This CDR3 region has 14 residues. The J segment lost 6 bases and the V segment lost 8 bases, leaving 4 bases of the junction unmatched. CDR3 nucleotide sequence: TGTGCCAGCCACGGACTAGCGGGATCCGGGGAGCTGTTTTTT. Amino acids: CASHGLAGSGELFF.

The chain combines TRBV29-1 with TRBJ2-1; the D gene is possibly TRBD2 (6 bases). V was shortened by 2 bases and J by 10 bases, with 15 bases between the two germline ends. The germline CDR1 and CDR2 sequences are SQVTM and ANQGSEA. This CDR3 contains 13 residues. CDR3 loop: CSVELIGGSEQFF. Here the CDR3 DNA reads TGCAGCGTTGAACTAATCGGGGGATCCGAGCAGTTCTTC.

CDR3 nucleotide sequence: TGTGCCAGCAGTGAAGCGCGGGTAATAACTGAAGCTTTCTTT. Protein: CASSEARVITEAFF. The genes are TRBV2 and TRBJ1-1; D is unresolved. The CDR3 extends over 14 amino acids. The V and J ends lost 0 bases and 5 bases respectively, with 10 bases between them. Germline V lookup: CDR1 SNHLY, CDR2 FYNNEI. The full variable domain, its missing parts supplied by reference TRBV2 and TRBJ1-1, is EPEVTQTPSHQVTQMGQEVILRCVPISNHLYFYWYRQILGQKVEFLVSFYNNEISEKSEIFDDQFSVERPDGSNFTLKIRSTKLEDSAMYFCASSEARVITEAFFGQGTRLTVV.

This clonotype was detected once. The chain is built from TRBV27 and TRBJ2-1; 7 bases are a match to TRBD2. CDR1 and CDR2 (germline): MNHEY, SMNVEV (reference sequence). The length of the CDR3 is 14 residues. J lost 5 bases, V lost 6 bases, and 7 bases had no gene match. As DNA, the CDR3 is TGTGCCAGCAGGGCTAGCGGTAAAGACAATGAGCAGTTCTTC. It yields the protein CASRASGKDNEQFF.

V and J are TRBV20-1 and TRBJ2-3; D may be TRBD1 (6 bases). Per the germline V gene, CDR1 is DFQATT and CDR2 is SNEGSKA (reference sequence). Deletions cut 0 bases from V and 0 bases from J, with 16 bases between. The CDR3 runs 17 residues. The CDR3 DNA is TGCAGTGCTAGAGACATCAGGGGCAAAATTAGCACAGATACGCAGTATTTT. Protein: CSARDIRGKISTDTQYF.

This clonotype occurred a few times. The V and J genes are TRBV6-6 and TRBJ2-7; D unclear. The CDR3 contains 11 residues. Germline CDR1 reads MNHNY; CDR2 reads SVGAGI (reference sequence). Trimming left V 8 bases short and J 6 bases short, with 11 bases between. The CDR3 loop is CASATVSEQYF. CDR3 nucleotide sequence: TGTGCCAGCGCCACGGTGAGCGAGCAGTACTTC.

V gene TRBV5-1 combines with J gene TRBJ2-7; D is unresolved. Germline loops: CDR1 SGHRS, CDR2 YFSETQ. Trimming took 9 bases from V and 1 from J, leaving 14 bases between them. This CDR3 has 13 amino acids. For the CDR3, the DNA is TGCGCCACCCGGCGGCAGCCATCCTACGAGCAGTACTTC. Its translation is CATRRQPSYEQYF. Combining the CDR3 with reference TRBV5-1 and TRBJ2-7 gives the whole variable domain KAGVTQTPRYLIKTRGQQVTLSCSPISGHRSVSWYQQTPGQGLQFLFEYFSETQRNKGNFPGRFSGRQFSNSRSEMNVSTLELGDSALYLCATRRQPSYEQYFGPGTRLTVT.

This sequence joins TRBV28 and TRBJ2-5; maybe TRBD1 (6 bases). V shed 4 bases and J shed 2 bases, with 20 bases lying between them. Germline lookup yields CDR1 MDHEN and CDR2 SYDVKM. The length of the CDR3 is 17 residues. CDR3 nucleotide sequence: TGTGCCAGCAGTTCTGCACAGGGTCAGTTCGGACAAGAGACCCAGTACTTC. This codes for CASSSAQGQFGQETQYF. The complete variable domain, with remaining parts taken from reference TRBV28 and TRBJ2-5, reads DVKVTQSSRYLVKRTGEKVFLECVQDMDHENMFWYRQDPGLGLRLIYFSYDVKMKEKGDIPEGYSVSREKKERFSLILESASTNQTSMYLCASSSAQGQFGQETQYFGPGTRLLVL.

In regard to this clonotype: A junction boundary mismatches the germline segment, possibly from a read error. The chain combines TRBV20-1 with TRBJ1-2; TRBD1 agrees at 7 bases. CDR3 length: 15 amino acids. Germline V gene data show CDR1 as DFQATT and CDR2 as SNEGSKA (reference sequence). CDR3 sequence: CSAGDIRQGNYGYTF. The CDR3 DNA is TGCAGTGCTGGAGATATCCGACAGGGTAACTATGGCTACACCTTC.

DNA of the CDR3: TGCGCCAGCAGCTTAGAGGGGGGACTAGCGACCTACAATGAGCAGTTCTTC. Translating it yields CASSLEGGLATYNEQFF. The chain links TRBV5-1 to TRBJ2-1, with TRBD2 matching over 10 bases. CDR1 SGHRS and CDR2 YFSETQ come from the germline V gene. This CDR3 spans 17 amino acids. After removal of 2 bases from V and 2 bases from J, the junction contained 7 bases not matched to a gene.

With respect to this clonotype: Its ends do not fully match the called genes, so a read error is possible. The rearrangement joins TRBV5-1 to TRBJ2-7; D is ambiguous. Germline values: CDR1 SGHRS, CDR2 YFSETQ. The CDR3 has 14 amino acids. The CDR3 sequence is CASNSDGTSYVQYF. In nucleotides, the CDR3 is TGCGCCAGCAACTCGGACGGAACATCCTACGTGCAGTACTTC.

The chain joins TRBV7-9 to TRBJ2-1, with 9 bases matching TRBD2. Germline values: CDR1 SEHNR, CDR2 FQNEAQ (reference sequence). The CDR3 extends over 19 amino acids. V lost 2 bases to trimming and J lost 6 bases; unmatched junction nucleotides: 17. CDR3 residues: CASSLFSSEASGTVNEQFF. CDR3 in DNA: TGTGCCAGCAGCTTATTTTCGTCGGAGGCTAGCGGGACCGTCAATGAGCAGTTCTTC.

V gene TRBV27 combines with J gene TRBJ2-3, with 8 bases matching TRBD1. The germline V gene encodes CDR1 MNHEY and CDR2 SMNVEV (reference sequence). V lost 4 bases and J lost 3; bases outside the gene matches: 12. The CDR3 spans 17 residues. As DNA, the CDR3 is TGTGCCAGCAGTTCCCTGATGACAGGGGCGAGGACAGATACGCAGTATTTT. It codes for CASSSLMTGARTDTQYF.

This clonotype was seen only a few times. The genes are TRBV27 and TRBJ2-7; D is possibly TRBD2 (6 bases). The CDR3 is made up of 15 amino acids. Germline values: CDR1 MNHEY, CDR2 SMNVEV (reference sequence). Trimming removed 6 bases from V and 0 bases from J, with 15 bases in between. The CDR3: CASRPLAPFSYEQYF. DNA of the CDR3: TGTGCCAGCAGGCCACTAGCCCCTTTCTCCTACGAGCAGTACTTC.

The V gene is TRBV5-1, the J gene TRBJ2-1; D call uncertain. Per germline, CDR1 SGHRS and CDR2 YFSETQ. Trimming took off 0 bases at V and 0 bases at J, with 7 bases between the two ends. The CDR3 extends over 15 amino acids. For the CDR3, the DNA is TGCGCCAGCAGCTTGGGAGTCATCTCCTACAATGAGCAGTTCTTC. It specifies CASSLGVISYNEQFF.

The sample holds many counts of this clonotype. The gene calls are TRBV20-1 and TRBJ2-5; TRBD2 might be the D (7 bases). The CDR3 runs to 18 residues. Germline V gene lookup returns CDR1 DFQATT and CDR2 SNEGSKA (reference sequence). V was pared by 3 bases and J by 5 bases, with 28 bases between. The CDR3 nucleotides read TGCAGTGCTAGCGCCATGGGGGCAGTGGGAGGGCCTTTGGAGACCCAGTACTTC. This encodes CSASAMGAVGGPLETQYF.

This rearrangement joins TRBV28 to TRBJ1-6, with 7 bases that match TRBD1. CDR1 MDHEN and CDR2 SYDVKM come from the germline V gene. The CDR3 totals 16 residues. Trimming removed 2 bases from V and 9 bases from J; junction bases left unmatched: 10. The CDR3 DNA reads TGTGCCAGCAGTTTAGGGACAGCCTCCCGGAGTTCACCCCTCCACTTT. Its protein is CASSLGTASRSSPLHF. Combining the CDR3 with reference TRBV28 and TRBJ1-6 gives the whole variable domain DVKVTQSSRYLVKRTGEKVFLECVQDMDHENMFWYRQDPGLGLRLIYFSYDVKMKEKGDIPEGYSVSREKKERFSLILESASTNQTSMYLCASSLGTASRSSPLHFGNGTRLTVT.

The chain uses TRBV3-1 and TRBJ2-5; D is possibly TRBD1 or TRBD2 (5 bases each). The CDR3 is 14 residues long. V was cut by 8 bases and J by 6 bases, with 19 bases left in between. Looked up from germline, CDR1 is LGHDT and CDR2 is YNNKEL (reference sequence). CDR3 sequence (DNA): TGTGCCAGCGCTGGGGCGGTTGAGGGCCAGACCCAGTACTTC. It specifies CASAGAVEGQTQYF.

The sample holds a few counts of this clonotype. J is TRBJ1-6 and V is TRBV4-1; TRBD1 agrees at 9 bases. This CDR3 is built from 15 residues. Losses at the gene ends were 3 bases for V and 9 bases for J; bases not matched to a gene: 6. Germline V gene lookup returns CDR1 MGHRA and CDR2 YSYEKL. As DNA, the CDR3 is TGCGCCAGCAGCCAGGACGGGACAGGGTTTTCACCCCTCCACTTT. Amino acids: CASSQDGTGFSPLHF.

The V and J genes are TRBV5-1 and TRBJ2-5; TRBD1 is a possible D gene (6 bases). Trimming took 0 bases from V and 2 from J, leaving 11 bases between them. Germline lookup yields CDR1 SGHRS and CDR2 YFSETQ. CDR3 length: 15 amino acids. The CDR3 sequence is CASSLAGTIQETQYF. CDR3 nucleotides: TGCGCCAGCAGCTTGGCAGGGACAATTCAAGAGACCCAGTACTTC.

The chain employs TRBV10-1 and TRBJ2-5; 7 bases are a match to TRBD2. Looked up from germline, CDR1 is WNHNN and CDR2 is SYGVQD (reference sequence). J gave up 11 bases and V 2 bases, and 14 bases lay outside the gene matches. The CDR3 is made up of 15 amino acids. The CDR3 DNA reads TGCGCCAGCAGTGAGAGGCTAGCGGAGCCCCCGGAGCAGTACTTC. It yields the protein CASSERLAEPPEQYF.

The chain combines TRBV7-9 with TRBJ1-1; a possible D gene is TRBD1 (6 bases). The germline V and J ends were trimmed by 5 bases and 2 bases, with 18 bases remaining between them. Germline V gene lookup returns CDR1 SEHNR and CDR2 FQNEAQ (reference sequence). CDR3 size: 16 residues. DNA for the CDR3: TGTGCCAGCAGCCCCGAGGGGGGGGGGCGAAACACTGAAGCTTTCTTT. As protein: CASSPEGGGRNTEAFF. The variable domain in full, with the rest retrieved from reference TRBV7-9 and TRBJ1-1, is DTGVSQNPRHKITKRGQNVTFRCDPISEHNRLYWYRQTLGQGPEFLTYFQNEAQLEKSRLLSDRFSAERPKGSFSTLEIQRTEQGDSAMYLCASSPEGGGRNTEAFFGQGTRLTVV.

There are a few counts of this clonotype. V is TRBV6-5 and J is TRBJ2-1; maybe TRBD2 (6 bases). V lost 6 bases, J lost 5 bases, and 20 bases lay in between. Germline lookup yields CDR1 MNHEY and CDR2 SVGAGI. CDR3 length: 16 amino acids. The CDR3 region has the DNA TGTGCCAGCAGATCGGACACTAGCAGAGACAACAATGAGCAGTTCTTC. Protein sequence: CASRSDTSRDNNEQFF.

This clonotype was picked up many times. The chain recombines TRBV20-1 with TRBJ2-4, with 9 bases that match TRBD1. The CDR3 extends over 16 amino acids. Germline assignment: CDR1 DFQATT and CDR2 SNEGSKA (reference sequence). The trim removed 4 bases at V and 0 bases at J, leaving 7 bases unmatched. CDR3 nucleotide sequence: TGCAGTGCTAACCGGGACAGGGACCTAGCCAAAAACATTCAGTACTTC. Its protein product is CSANRDRDLAKNIQYF.

The chain combines TRBV9 with TRBJ2-3, with a tentative D call TRBD2 (5 bases). The CDR3 spans 14 residues. The germline V gene has CDR1 SGDLS and CDR2 YYNGEE. Trimming stripped 2 bases from V and 4 bases from J, with 11 bases between. CDR3 sequence: CASSVTTGADTQYF. The CDR3 region has the DNA TGTGCCAGCAGCGTTACGACCGGGGCAGATACGCAGTATTTT.

This clonotype has only one observation. V usage is TRBV7-9 and J usage is TRBJ2-7, with 8 bases identical to TRBD2. The V gene end was trimmed by 3 bases and the J gene end by 7 bases; junction bases not matched to a gene: 8. Looked up from germline, CDR1 is SEHNR and CDR2 is FQNEAQ (reference sequence). This CDR3 spans 14 amino acids. This chain's CDR3 is CASSLVSGNTEQYF. CDR3 in DNA: TGTGCCAGCAGCTTGGTTAGCGGGAATACGGAGCAGTACTTC. Looking up the rest from reference TRBV7-9 and TRBJ2-7 gives the full variable domain: DTGVSQNPRHKITKRGQNVTFRCDPISEHNRLYWYRQTLGQGPEFLTYFQNEAQLEKSRLLSDRFSAERPKGSFSTLEIQRTEQGDSAMYLCASSLVSGNTEQYFGPGTRLTVT.